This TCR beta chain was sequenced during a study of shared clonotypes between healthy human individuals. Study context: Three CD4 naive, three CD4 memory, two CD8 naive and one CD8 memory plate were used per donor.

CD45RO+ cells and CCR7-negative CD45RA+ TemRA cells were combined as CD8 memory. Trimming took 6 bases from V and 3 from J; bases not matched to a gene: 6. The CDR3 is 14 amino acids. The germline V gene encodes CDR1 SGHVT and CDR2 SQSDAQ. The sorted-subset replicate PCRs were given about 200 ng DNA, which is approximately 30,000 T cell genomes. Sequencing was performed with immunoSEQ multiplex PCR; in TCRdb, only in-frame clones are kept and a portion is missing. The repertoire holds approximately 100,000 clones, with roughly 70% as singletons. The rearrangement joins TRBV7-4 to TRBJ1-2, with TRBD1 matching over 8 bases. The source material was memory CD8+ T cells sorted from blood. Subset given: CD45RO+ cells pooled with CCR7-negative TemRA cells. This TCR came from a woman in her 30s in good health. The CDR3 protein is CASSDGQGDYGYTF. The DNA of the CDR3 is TGTGCCAGCAGTGACGGACAGGGCGACTATGGCTACACCTTC. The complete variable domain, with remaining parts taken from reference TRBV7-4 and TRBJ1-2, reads GAGVSQSPRYKVAKRGRDVALRCDSISGHVTLYWYRQTLGQGSEVLTYSQSDAQRDKSGRPSGRFSAERPERSVSTLKIQRTEQGDSAVYLCASSDGQGDYGYTFGSGTRLTVV.